This T cell receptor (beta chain) appears in the sequencing data of a study of post-analysis software for immune sequencing data (dated by TCRdb to the mid-2010s). As for the study more broadly: The recorded disease courses included relapsing-remitting, secondary progressive and progressive-relapsing multiple sclerosis, and some patients had no subtype annotation. The patient repertoires were compared against about 10 previously published healthy control repertoires obtained from donors aged roughly 6 to 28 years. A subset of samples was prepared in parallel using single-end sample barcoding, then pooled and co-amplified after Illumina adapter ligation.

Findings and caveats that apply to the study as a whole: When samples were clustered directly using the F measure, samples prepared in the same batch co-clustered strongly, which prompted a batch-effect correction. The multiple sclerosis patient group was slightly younger than the control group. Significantly higher frequencies in patients than in controls were found for five or six TRBV segments, including TRBV5-6, TRBV5-1 and TRBV20-1. Normalized Chao1 diversity was significantly lower in multiple sclerosis patients than controls, suggesting substantial peripheral T-cell clonal expansion.

On this clonotype itself: Its antigen remains unidentified. No quality values exist for individual bases; no much larger clone is one base distant.

Trimming leaves V shorter by 4 bases and J shorter by 11 bases, with the junction holding 8 bases beyond the gene matches. CDR1 and CDR2 (SGHTA, FQGNSA) derive from the germline V gene. The CDR3 runs 13 amino acids, cysteine and phenylalanine included. The DNA shown is the 39-base CDR3, in frame from base 1. To demonstrate the VDJtools post-analysis software, the study profiled TCR beta repertoires from the peripheral blood of about a dozen young patients with multiple sclerosis. Multiple sclerosis patients were children and adolescents aged about 6 to 17 years. The library was produced with PCR. Sequencing took place on an Illumina HiSeq 2500. Unique molecular identifiers were incorporated into TCR beta cDNA libraries to reduce PCR and sequencing biases. Some 500,000 cDNA molecules were obtained for every 1 to 10 million input T cells, so each molecule roughly corresponded to one T cell. Patient libraries were prepared and sequenced with the same protocol used for the earlier healthy control dataset. Within a given batch, samples were prepared together, multiplexed and sequenced on the same HiSeq lane. The original methods were these. MIGEC handled the raw barcoded reads, throwing out single-read molecular identifier groups before consensus assembly and CDR3 extraction. Clonotype tables were post-analysed with VDJtools, normalizing diversity by down-sampling all datasets to the smallest sample size. Repertoire overlap clustering matched CDR3 amino acid but not nucleotide sequences to correct batch-related cross-sample contamination. TCRdb cleaned the public reads at Q25 with fastp, built clones with MiXCR and kept in-frame beta chains. All rows with the same CDR3 protein become a single entry with the most common DNA and genes. TCRdb, rather than the study authors, made the V and J calls. The sample includes about 460,000 distinct CDR3 sequences, with 40% to 55% observed a single time. About 12% of the sample belongs to the ten largest clones.

The chain joins TRBV7-2 to TRBJ2-1, with 7 bases matching TRBD2. The sequence came from a girl between 5 and 17 years old with multiple sclerosis. Sequenced: blood. The DNA sequence is as follows: TGTGCCAGCAGCTCCATGGGGGAGGGGAAGCAGTTCTTC. Translation gives CASSSMGEGKQFF.